Each of the 20 T cell receptor beta chains below was sequenced from the same sample in a study of blood T cell repertoires in COVID-19. Profiled with immunoSEQ multiplex PCR; TCRdb holds only in-frame clones, not every one. The sample lists roughly 150,000 clones, 80% to 85% occurring once. Sequenced input: PBMCs or T cells enriched from blood (not recorded which). The receptors come from a man between 65 and 79 years old who had been exposed to COVID-19.

This chain uses TRBV28 with TRBJ2-7; TRBD2 aligns across 9 bases. The ends lost 5 bases at V and 4 bases at J; junction bases unmatched: 6. Germline values: CDR1 MDHEN, CDR2 SYDVKM. The CDR3 totals 14 residues. CDR3 nucleotides: TGTGCCAGCAGTCCCGCGGGAGGGCAGTACGAGCAGTACTTC. Translation: CASSPAGGQYEQYF.

The chain uses TRBV21-1 and TRBJ1-3; the tabulated D call, TRBD1, remains unverified against the DNA. TRBV21-1 is a recognized pseudogene. There are 16 residues in the CDR3. The CDR3, as DNA: TGTGCCAGCAGCAAGGGGGCAGCCGGCTATGGAAACACCATATATTTT. It codes for CASSKGAAGYGNTIYF.

This clone showed up just once. V and J are TRBV14 and TRBJ1-1; TRBD1 aligns across 8 bases. V lost 4 bases, J lost 2 bases, and 6 bases stayed unmatched. In germline, CDR1 is SGHDN, CDR2 FVKESK. CDR3 length: 15 amino acids. The CDR3 here is CASSRLGQANTEAFF. DNA of the CDR3: TGTGCCAGCAGCCGCTTGGGACAGGCCAACACTGAAGCTTTCTTT.

V gene TRBV28 combines with J gene TRBJ1-5, with D perhaps matching TRBD1 (6 bases). The V end lost 5 bases, the J end lost 4 bases, and 15 bases lay between the germline ends. In germline, CDR1 is MDHEN, CDR2 SYDVKM. This CDR3 has 15 amino acids. In DNA form, the CDR3 reads TGTGCCAGCAGTAGAGGAGACAGGAAAAATCAGCCCCAGCATTTT. This gives the protein CASSRGDRKNQPQHF. Combining the CDR3 with reference TRBV28 and TRBJ1-5 gives the whole variable domain DVKVTQSSRYLVKRTGEKVFLECVQDMDHENMFWYRQDPGLGLRLIYFSYDVKMKEKGDIPEGYSVSREKKERFSLILESASTNQTSMYLCASSRGDRKNQPQHFGDGTRLSIL.

This clone appeared a single time. V and J are TRBV6-6 and TRBJ2-7, with unresolved D. This CDR3 contains 12 residues. The germline V and J ends were trimmed by 6 bases and 4 bases, with 10 bases remaining between them. Germline CDR1 is MNHNY and CDR2 is SVGAGI (reference sequence). The CDR3 region is CASSQDTYEQYF. Written as DNA, the CDR3 is TGTGCCAGCAGCCAAGACACTTACGAGCAGTACTTC.

J is TRBJ1-6 and V is TRBV5-4, with 9 bases fitting TRBD1. V was pared by 6 bases and J by 1 base, with 2 bases of the junction left unmatched. This CDR3 region has 15 residues. Germline CDR1 SGHNT, CDR2 YYREEE (reference sequence). The DNA of the CDR3 is TGTGCCAGCAACGACAGGGGGTCCTATAATTCACCCCTCCACTTT. Residues: CASNDRGSYNSPLHF. The full variable domain, in which reference TRBV5-4 and TRBJ1-6 provide the parts outside the CDR3, is ETGVTQSPTHLIKTRGQQVTLRCSSQSGHNTVSWYQQALGQGPQFIFQYYREEENGRGNFPPRFSGLQFPNYSSELNVNALELDDSALYLCASNDRGSYNSPLHFGNGTRLTVT.

This clone was detected ten times or more. V and J are TRBV19 and TRBJ1-5, with TRBD1 matching over 7 bases. The V segment lost 8 bases and the J segment 4 bases; nucleotides outside the gene matches: 17. This CDR3 has 17 amino acids. From germline, CDR1 is LNHDA and CDR2 SQIVND (reference sequence). CDR3 in DNA: TGTGCCAGTCTTTCATCGGCGGCAGGGGGTTTAAATCAGCCCCAGCATTTT. Translated, it gives CASLSSAAGGLNQPQHF.

This clone was counted only a few times. This chain connects TRBV30 to TRBJ2-7; no clear D gene. The V gene's germline CDR1 is GTSNPN and CDR2 SVGIG (reference sequence). Trimming removed 2 bases at V and 7 bases at J, with 15 bases between. The CDR3 runs 13 residues. In DNA, the CDR3 is TGTGCCTGGAGTCCAGGAATTACGGTGGAGCAGTACTTC. Residues: CAWSPGITVEQYF.

This clone was seen more than once but under ten times. This chain connects TRBV5-1 to TRBJ2-3, with TRBD1 matching over 7 bases. The germline V gene has CDR1 SGHRS and CDR2 YFSETQ. The CDR3 is 15 amino acids. V lost 0 bases and J lost 6; bases outside the gene matches: 7. The DNA of the CDR3 is TGCGCCAGCAGCTTGGCTGGGACAGATTCTGATACGCAGTATTTT. It encodes CASSLAGTDSDTQYF.

This clone appeared once. V usage is TRBV19 and J usage is TRBJ2-5, with D possibly being TRBD2 (6 bases). The germline gives CDR1 LNHDA, CDR2 SQIVND (reference sequence). CDR3 length equals 14 residues. Trimming removed 6 bases from V and 1 base from J, with 12 bases in between. DNA of the CDR3: TGTGCCAGTAGAGGGCTCGGGGGCCAAGAGACCCAGTACTTC. Residues: CASRGLGGQETQYF.

The chain uses TRBV5-1 and TRBJ2-3; a weak D match, TRBD2 (6 bases). The germline V gene encodes CDR1 SGHRS and CDR2 YFSETQ. V was clipped by 2 bases and J by 0 bases, with 10 bases between them. The CDR3 has 15 amino acids. The CDR3 DNA reads as TGCGCCAGCAGCTTTTTAGGGACTAGCACAGATACGCAGTATTTT. Translated: CASSFLGTSTDTQYF.

V gene TRBV4-3 combines with J gene TRBJ2-2; 7 bases line up with TRBD1. Trimming took 1 base from V and 3 from J; bases not matched to a gene: 2. Germline assignment: CDR1 LGHNA and CDR2 YSLEER. The CDR3 has 15 residues. CDR3 sequence reads: CASSQGTGHTGELFF. The CDR3 coding sequence is TGCGCCAGCAGCCAAGGGACAGGTCACACCGGGGAGCTGTTTTTT.

V usage is TRBV2 and J usage is TRBJ1-1; tentative D call: TRBD1 (5 bases). The CDR3 extends over 14 amino acids. Germline CDR1 is SNHLY and CDR2 is FYNNEI. Trimming pared 6 bases from V and 5 bases from J, leaving 16 bases between. The CDR3 DNA reads TGTGCCAGCAGCCAAAGCACGGACATAACTGAAGCTTTCTTT. As protein: CASSQSTDITEAFF. The variable domain in full, with the rest retrieved from reference TRBV2 and TRBJ1-1, is EPEVTQTPSHQVTQMGQEVILRCVPISNHLYFYWYRQILGQKVEFLVSFYNNEISEKSEIFDDQFSVERPDGSNFTLKIRSTKLEDSAMYFCASSQSTDITEAFFGQGTRLTVV.

The chain links TRBV18 to TRBJ1-3, with TRBD1 as a possible D gene (5 bases). CDR1 and CDR2 from the germline V gene are KGHSH and LQKENI. V lost 4 bases and J 3 bases, leaving 13 bases between the germline ends. CDR3 length: 15 residues. The CDR3 DNA is TGTGCCAGCTCACTGCCCGGGACTTATGGAAACACCATATATTTT. Residues: CASSLPGTYGNTIYF. The variable domain in full, with the rest retrieved from reference TRBV18 and TRBJ1-3, is NAGVMQNPRHLVRRRGQEARLRCSPMKGHSHVYWYRQLPEEGLKFMVYLQKENIIDESGMPKERFSAEFPKEGPSILRIQQVVRGDSAAYFCASSLPGTYGNTIYFGEGSWLTVV.

This clone was counted only a few times. The chain joins TRBV2 to TRBJ1-6; tentative D call: TRBD1 (5 bases). V was clipped by 3 bases and J by 7 bases, with 13 bases between them. There are 15 residues in the CDR3. From germline, CDR1 is SNHLY and CDR2 FYNNEI. DNA of the CDR3: TGTGCCAGCAGTGACAGGGTGGGAGGAAATTCACCCCTCCACTTT. Translated: CASSDRVGGNSPLHF.

This clone was recorded only once. The chain is built from TRBV6-5 and TRBJ2-7, with D possibly TRBD2 on 6 matching bases. The V gene's germline CDR1 is MNHEY and CDR2 SVGAGI. Trimming took 6 bases from V and 0 from J, leaving 15 bases between them. CDR3 length: 15 amino acids. This CDR3 reads CASSLGSQGSYEQYF. Here the CDR3 DNA reads TGTGCCAGCAGCCTCGGGAGTCAAGGCTCCTACGAGCAGTACTTC.

This sequence joins TRBV3-1 (or the pseudogene TRBV3-2) and TRBJ2-1; 11 bases are a match to TRBD2. The germline V gene encodes CDR1 LGHDT and CDR2 YNNKEL (reference sequence). With V trimmed by 0 bases and J by 9 bases, 10 bases remained unmatched. The CDR3 consists of 17 residues. The CDR3 reads CASSQDRASGRISEQFF. Here the CDR3 DNA reads TGTGCCAGCAGCCAAGATCGGGCTAGCGGGAGGATTAGTGAGCAGTTCTTC.

The V gene is TRBV27, the J gene TRBJ2-7, with D possibly being TRBD1 (5 bases). Between the trimmed V and J ends, which lost 5 bases and 3 bases, there was a span of 17 bases. Germline V gene lookup returns CDR1 MNHEY and CDR2 SMNVEV (reference sequence). The CDR3 sequence is 15 residues long. In nucleotides, the CDR3 is TGTGCCAGCAGTCCTGACAGACCTAGTAACTACGAGCAGTACTTC. Protein: CASSPDRPSNYEQYF.

The chain combines TRBV5-1 with TRBJ1-1, with D possibly matching TRBD1 (5 bases). The CDR3 spans 15 residues. Germline values: CDR1 SGHRS, CDR2 YFSETQ. V shed 0 bases and J shed 3 bases, with 12 bases lying between them. CDR3: CASSLAPRADTEAFF. CDR3 DNA: TGCGCCAGCAGCTTGGCCCCCAGGGCGGACACTGAAGCTTTCTTT.

The J gene is TRBJ1-1, the V gene TRBV11-3; possibly TRBD1 for D (5 bases). Germline V gene sequence: CDR1 SGHNT, CDR2 YENEEA. V lost 5 bases and J lost 1, with 11 bases in between. The CDR3 has 14 residues. CDR3 sequence: CASSLGGSNTEAFF. In nucleotides, the CDR3 is TGTGCCAGCAGCCTTGGGGGGTCGAACACTGAAGCTTTCTTT.